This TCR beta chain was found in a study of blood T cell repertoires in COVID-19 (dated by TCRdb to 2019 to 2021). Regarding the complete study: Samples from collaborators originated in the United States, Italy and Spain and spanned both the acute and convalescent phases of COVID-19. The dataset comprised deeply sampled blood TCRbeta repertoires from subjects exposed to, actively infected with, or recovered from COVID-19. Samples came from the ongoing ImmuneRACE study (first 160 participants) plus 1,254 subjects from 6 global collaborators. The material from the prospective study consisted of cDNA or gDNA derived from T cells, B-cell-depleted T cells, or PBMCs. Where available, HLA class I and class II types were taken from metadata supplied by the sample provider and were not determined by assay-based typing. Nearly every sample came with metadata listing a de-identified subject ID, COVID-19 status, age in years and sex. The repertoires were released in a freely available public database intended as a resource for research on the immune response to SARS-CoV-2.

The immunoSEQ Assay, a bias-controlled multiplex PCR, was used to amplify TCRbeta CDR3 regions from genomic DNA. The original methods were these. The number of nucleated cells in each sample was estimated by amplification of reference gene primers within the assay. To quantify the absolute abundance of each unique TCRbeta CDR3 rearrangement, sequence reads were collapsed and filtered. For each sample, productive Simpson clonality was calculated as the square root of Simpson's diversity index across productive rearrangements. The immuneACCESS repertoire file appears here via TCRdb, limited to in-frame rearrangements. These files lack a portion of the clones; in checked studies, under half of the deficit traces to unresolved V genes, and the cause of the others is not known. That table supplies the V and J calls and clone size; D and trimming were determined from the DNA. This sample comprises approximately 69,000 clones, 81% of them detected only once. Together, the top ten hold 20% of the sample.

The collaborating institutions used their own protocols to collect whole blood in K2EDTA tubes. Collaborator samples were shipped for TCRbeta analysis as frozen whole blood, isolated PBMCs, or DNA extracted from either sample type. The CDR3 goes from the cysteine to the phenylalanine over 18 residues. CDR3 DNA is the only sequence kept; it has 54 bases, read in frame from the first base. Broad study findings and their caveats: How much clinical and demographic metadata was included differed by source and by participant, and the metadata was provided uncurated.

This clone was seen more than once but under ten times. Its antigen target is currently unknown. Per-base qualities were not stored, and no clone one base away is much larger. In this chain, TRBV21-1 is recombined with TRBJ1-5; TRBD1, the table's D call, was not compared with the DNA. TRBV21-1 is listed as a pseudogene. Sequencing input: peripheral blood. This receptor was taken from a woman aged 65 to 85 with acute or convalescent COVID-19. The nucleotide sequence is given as TGTGCCAGAAACCCGACAGGGGTCGGTTTGAATAGCAATCAGCCCCAGCATTTT. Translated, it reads CARNPTGVGLNSNQPQHF.